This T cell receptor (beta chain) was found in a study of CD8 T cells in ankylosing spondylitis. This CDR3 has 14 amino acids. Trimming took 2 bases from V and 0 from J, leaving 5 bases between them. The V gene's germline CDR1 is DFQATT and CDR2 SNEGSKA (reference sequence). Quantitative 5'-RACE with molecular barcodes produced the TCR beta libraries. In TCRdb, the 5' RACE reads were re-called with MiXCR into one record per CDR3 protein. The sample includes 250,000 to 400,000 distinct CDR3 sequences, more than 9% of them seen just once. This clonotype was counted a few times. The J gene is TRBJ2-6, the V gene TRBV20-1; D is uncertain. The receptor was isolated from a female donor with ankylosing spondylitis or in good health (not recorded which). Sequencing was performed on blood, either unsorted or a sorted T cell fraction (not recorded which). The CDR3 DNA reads TGCAGTGCTAGACGGTTCTCTGGGGCCAACGTCCTGACTTTC. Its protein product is CSARRFSGANVLTF.